This T cell receptor (beta chain) came from a study of shared clonotypes between healthy human individuals. The sample holds one count of this clone. Donors had no recently reported acute infections or vaccinations and were HIV-negative. The length of the CDR3 is 15 residues. Trimming removed 6 bases at V and 6 bases at J, with 17 bases between. Germline CDR1 MDHEN, CDR2 SYDVKM. Some clones are missing from TCRdb's copy, which holds only in-frame ones; the method was immunoSEQ multiplex PCR. The sample shows 2 million to 2.5 million clones, about 90% of them seen only once. This TCR was recovered from a man younger than 30 in good health. Some clones in this sample may be carry-over from other donors' samples. The V gene is TRBV28, the J gene TRBJ2-2; D might be TRBD1 or TRBD2, each matching 5 bases. Source material: naive CD4+ T cells from PBMCs. Subset given: CD45RA+ positively selected. The CDR3 here is CASSPLGPTAGELFF. CDR3 nucleotide sequence: TGTGCCAGCAGCCCATTGGGACCTACCGCCGGGGAGCTGTTTTTT.